The 24 T cell receptor beta chains listed next were all sequenced from one sample in a study of blood T cells in healthy people across ages. A second PCR of roughly 7 to 11 cycles used a sample-barcoded 5' primer and a J-beta primer mix. From the 5' RACE reads, TCRdb called clonotypes with MiXCR, one entry per CDR3 protein. The data contain roughly 650,000 distinct CDR3 sequences, less than 40% of them singletons. The sequencing input was blood. The receptor source for this set is a woman of 80 years or more in good health.

This clonotype was seen only a few times. The chain carries TRBV3-1 and TRBJ1-1; D is ambiguous. Trimming removed 4 bases from V and 1 base from J, with 7 bases in between. CDR3 length: 13 residues. Per the germline V gene, CDR1 is LGHDT and CDR2 is YNNKEL (reference sequence). This CDR3 is CASSPVGNTEAFF. The CDR3 region has the DNA TGTGCCAGCAGCCCCGTGGGGAACACTGAAGCTTTCTTT.

This clonotype was counted many times. The chain has TRBV12-3 or TRBV12-4 and TRBJ1-1; D unresolved. V lost 6 bases to trimming and J lost 5 bases, with 16 bases between them. The CDR3 extends over 14 amino acids. The CDR3 nucleotides are TGTGCCAGCAGCCAGATAGGGCGACGGACTGAAGCTTTCTTT. This sequence encodes CASSQIGRRTEAFF.

The J gene is TRBJ2-3, the V gene TRBV6-1, with TRBD2 identical over 9 bases. This CDR3 spans 15 amino acids. V gave up 3 bases and J gave up 3 bases; unmatched junction bases: 4. Germline V gene lookup returns CDR1 MNHNS and CDR2 SASEGT. CDR3 nucleotides: TGTGCCAGCAGTGATCTAGCGGGATCGACAGATACGCAGTATTTT. Protein: CASSDLAGSTDTQYF.

In this sample, this clonotype turned up a few times. The genes are TRBV3-1 and TRBJ1-6; D is unclear. The CDR3 runs 14 residues. Trimming removed 0 bases from V and 10 bases from J, with 10 bases in between. The germline gives CDR1 LGHDT, CDR2 YNNKEL (reference sequence). This chain's CDR3 is CASSQDGRSSPLHF. CDR3 nucleotides: TGTGCCAGCAGCCAAGACGGTAGGAGCTCACCCCTCCACTTT.

This clonotype was counted many times. The V gene is TRBV7-2, the J gene TRBJ2-7; a weak D match, TRBD2 (6 bases). CDR3 length equals 14 residues. V was shortened by 3 bases and J by 5 bases, with 14 bases between the two germline ends. CDR1 is SGHTA, CDR2 FQGNSA, per germline. The CDR3 protein is CASSLAALAHEQYF. CDR3 DNA: TGTGCCAGCAGCTTGGCCGCACTAGCTCACGAGCAGTACTTC.

The V gene is TRBV3-1, the J gene TRBJ2-5; a weak D match, TRBD2 (6 bases). Germline V gives CDR1 LGHDT, CDR2 YNNKEL (reference sequence). The CDR3 is 15 amino acids. Trimming took 0 bases from V and 11 from J, leaving 19 bases between them. CDR3 loop: CASSQEGVLANEQYF. The CDR3 nucleotides read TGTGCCAGCAGCCAAGAGGGGGTCCTAGCGAATGAGCAGTACTTC.

The sample holds a few counts of this clonotype. This chain uses TRBV10-3 with TRBJ1-3; D is unresolved. The CDR3 runs to 16 residues. CDR1 and CDR2 (germline): ENHRY, SYGVKD. V was shortened by 2 bases and J by 0 bases, with 11 bases between the two germline ends. CDR3 protein: CAISETSPGSGNTIYF. CDR3 nucleotides: TGTGCCATCAGTGAGACCTCTCCCGGCTCTGGAAACACCATATATTTT.

The sample holds a few counts of this clonotype. This sequence joins TRBV5-4 and TRBJ2-2, with TRBD1 as a possible D gene (6 bases). Trimming pared 4 bases from V and 1 base from J, leaving 11 bases between. From germline, CDR1 is SGHNT and CDR2 YYREEE (reference sequence). The CDR3 sequence is 15 residues long. The chain's CDR3 is CASSILTGNTGELFF. CDR3 DNA sequence: TGTGCCAGCAGCATCCTGACAGGGAACACCGGGGAGCTGTTTTTT. Looking up the rest from reference TRBV5-4 and TRBJ2-2 gives the full variable domain: ETGVTQSPTHLIKTRGQQVTLRCSSQSGHNTVSWYQQALGQGPQFIFQYYREEENGRGNFPPRFSGLQFPNYSSELNVNALELDDSALYLCASSILTGNTGELFFGEGSRLTVL.

In the case of this clonotype: This clone may be a read error of a much larger clone one base away. The chain employs TRBV29-1 and TRBJ2-7; D ambiguous. The germline V and J ends were trimmed by 1 base and 7 bases, with 11 bases remaining between them. CDR1 is SQVTM and CDR2 is ANQGSEA in the germline V gene. The CDR3 spans 12 residues. The DNA for the CDR3 is TGCAGCGTTGAAGGCCGATACAATGAGCAGTACTTC. This codes for CSVEGRYNEQYF.

Comment on this clonotype: This sequence may be a read error, since a much larger clone differs from it by one base. The rearrangement links TRBV20-1 to TRBJ2-7, with TRBD2 matching 9 bases. The germline CDR1 and CDR2 sequences are DFQATT and SNEGSKA (reference sequence). The CDR3 contains 14 residues. The V segment lost 3 bases and the J segment 3 bases; nucleotides outside the gene matches: 6. CDR3 coding DNA: TGCAGTGCTAGCAGGGCGGGGGGGAACTACGAGCAGTACTTC. It codes for CSASRAGGNYEQYF.

This clonotype was observed many times. This chain links TRBV4-3 with TRBJ2-3, with unresolved D. Germline CDR1 LGHNA, CDR2 YSLEER. CDR3 length equals 16 residues. Trimming pared 0 bases from V and 1 base from J, leaving 11 bases between. CDR3: CASSQDQASGTDTQYF. CDR3 nucleotides: TGCGCCAGCAGCCAAGATCAGGCCAGCGGCACAGATACGCAGTATTTT.

This clonotype was recorded many times. This chain uses TRBV7-3 with TRBJ2-3; maybe TRBD1 (6 bases). Germline CDR1 reads SGHTA; CDR2 reads FQGTGA. Trimming shortened V by 4 bases and J by 6 bases, and 14 bases separated the two germline ends. The CDR3 consists of 14 residues. CDR3 region: CASSSTGFVDTQYF. The CDR3 bases are TGTGCCAGCAGCTCCACAGGGTTTGTGGATACGCAGTATTTT.

This clonotype has more than one count but fewer than ten. This may stem from a read error, because a much larger clone lies one nucleotide away. The chain joins TRBV12-3 or TRBV12-4 to TRBJ2-5, with 13 bases lining up with TRBD2. The CDR3 contains 16 residues. Losses at the gene ends were 1 base for V and 11 bases for J; bases not matched to a gene: 10. CDR3 protein: CASSLGGTSGATEQYF. DNA of the CDR3: TGTGCCAGCAGTTTAGGGGGGACTAGCGGGGCTACTGAGCAGTACTTC.

This clonotype was detected many times. The chain joins TRBV7-9 to TRBJ1-2; D is possibly TRBD1 (6 bases). CDR3 length equals 14 residues. Germline assignment: CDR1 SEHNR and CDR2 FQNEAQ (reference sequence). The V end was cut by 5 bases, the J end by 6 bases, with 16 bases between. Here the CDR3 reads CASSGEGGGDGYTF. CDR3 nucleotides: TGTGCCAGCAGCGGAGAGGGGGGCGGAGATGGCTACACCTTC.

CDR3 region: CASSKDFSYNEQFF. The CDR3 DNA reads TGTGCCAGCAGCAAGGACTTCTCCTACAATGAGCAGTTCTTC. The V and J genes are TRBV7-2 and TRBJ2-1, with D perhaps matching TRBD2 (5 bases). CDR1 SGHTA and CDR2 FQGNSA come from the germline V gene. This CDR3 comprises 14 residues. Trimming took off 5 bases at V and 0 bases at J, with 8 bases between the two ends.

As to this clonotype: This could be a read error, since a much larger clone is one nucleotide away. This chain joins TRBV7-9 and TRBJ1-2; D is unresolved. There are 15 residues in the CDR3. Trimming removed 5 bases at V and 0 bases at J, with 13 bases between. Germline V lookup: CDR1 SEHNR, CDR2 FQNEAQ (reference sequence). CDR3 loop: CASSPSTVANYGYTF. CDR3 DNA sequence: TGTGCCAGCAGCCCCTCAACAGTAGCTAACTATGGCTACACCTTC.

This sequence joins TRBV30 and TRBJ1-1, with D tentatively TRBD1 (6 bases). Trimming stripped 2 bases from V and 1 base from J, with 11 bases between. Germline V gene data show CDR1 as GTSNPN and CDR2 as SVGIG (reference sequence). The CDR3 totals 14 residues. The CDR3 nucleotides are TGTGCCTGGAGTTCCGGACAGACGAACACTGAAGCTTTCTTT. This encodes CAWSSGQTNTEAFF. The full variable domain, rest sourced from reference TRBV30 and TRBJ1-1, is SQTIHQWPATLVQPVGSPLSLECTVEGTSNPNLYWYRQAAGRGLQLLFYSVGIGQISSEVPQNLSASRPQDRQFILSSKKLLLSDSGFYLCAWSSGQTNTEAFFGQGTRLTVV.

This clonotype was detected many times. The rearrangement links TRBV6-2 or TRBV6-3 to TRBJ2-1; 11 bases map to TRBD2. The CDR3 sequence is 16 residues long. J lost 9 bases, V lost 5 bases, and 12 bases had no gene match. Germline CDR1 is MNHEY and CDR2 is SVGEGT. CDR3 protein: CASSNLAGGPPSEQFF. In DNA form, the CDR3 reads TGTGCCAGCAGTAACCTAGCGGGGGGTCCCCCCTCTGAGCAGTTCTTC.

This clonotype has just a few counts. This chain links TRBV27 with TRBJ1-6, with TRBD1 matching over 8 bases. Germline V gene lookup returns CDR1 MNHEY and CDR2 SMNVEV (reference sequence). This CDR3 is built from 15 residues. V was clipped by 2 bases and J by 8 bases; unmatched bases: 5. CDR3 in DNA: TGTGCCAGCAGTTTAAGGTACAGGGGGGATTCACCCCTCCACTTT. Its protein product is CASSLRYRGDSPLHF.

The chain combines TRBV12-3 or TRBV12-4 with TRBJ1-5, with D unclear. CDR3 size: 17 residues. Trimming took off 1 base at V and 0 bases at J, with 13 bases between the two ends. CDR3 residues: CASSLGTFFYSNQPQHF. CDR3 DNA sequence: TGTGCCAGCAGTTTAGGAACATTCTTCTATAGCAATCAGCCCCAGCATTTT.

Points on this clonotype: It may be a read error: a sequence one base away is much more abundant. V and J are TRBV30 and TRBJ2-7; 8 bases agree with TRBD1. Germline V gene data show CDR1 as GTSNPN and CDR2 as SVGIG (reference sequence). This CDR3 is built from 18 residues. The CDR3 coding sequence is TGTGTCTGGAGTGAGTCCTTTCTCTCGACAGGGGCACGGTACGAGCAGTACTTC. This codes for CVWSESFLSTGARYEQYF.

Many counts were recorded for this clonotype. This chain connects TRBV5-6 to TRBJ1-1; maybe TRBD1 (5 bases). Germline V gene sequence: CDR1 SGHDT, CDR2 YYEEEE. Trimming stripped 4 bases from V and 3 bases from J, with 16 bases between. This CDR3 has 15 residues. Here the CDR3 DNA reads TGTGCCAGCAGCCTGCTGTGGGCAGGGCACACTGAAGCTTTCTTT. It translates to CASSLLWAGHTEAFF.

This clonotype was seen more than once but under ten times. The junction shows a germline mismatch at one end, possibly a read error. This chain links TRBV27 with TRBJ1-2; D gene ambiguous. From germline, CDR1 is MNHEY and CDR2 SMNVEV (reference sequence). The CDR3 extends over 14 amino acids. CDR3 nucleotides: TGTGCCAACAGTTTAAGCGGGGTATTAGGGGGCTACACCTTC. This translates into CANSLSGVLGGYTF.

The table lists this clonotype with many counts. V is TRBV4-2 and J is TRBJ1-2; 8 bases fit TRBD1. Trimming at V came to 0 bases and at J to 4 bases, leaving 4 bases not matched to a gene. This CDR3 spans 15 amino acids. Germline V gene data show CDR1 as LGHNA and CDR2 as YNFKEQ. The CDR3 here is CASSQEGQGAYGYTF. The CDR3 DNA is TGTGCCAGCAGCCAAGAAGGGCAGGGGGCCTATGGCTACACCTTC.